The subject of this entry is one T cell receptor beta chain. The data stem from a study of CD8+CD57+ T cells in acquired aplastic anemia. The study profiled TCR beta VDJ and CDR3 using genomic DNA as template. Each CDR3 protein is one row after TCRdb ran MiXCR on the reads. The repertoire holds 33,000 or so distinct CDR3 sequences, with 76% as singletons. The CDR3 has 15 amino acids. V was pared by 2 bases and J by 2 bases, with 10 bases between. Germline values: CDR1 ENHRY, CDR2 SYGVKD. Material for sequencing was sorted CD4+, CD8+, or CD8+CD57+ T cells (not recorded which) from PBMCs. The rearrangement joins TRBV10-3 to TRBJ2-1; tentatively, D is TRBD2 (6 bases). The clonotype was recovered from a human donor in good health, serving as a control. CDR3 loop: CAISELAQPYNEQFF. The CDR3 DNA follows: TGTGCCATCAGTGAGCTAGCGCAACCCTACAATGAGCAGTTCTTC.